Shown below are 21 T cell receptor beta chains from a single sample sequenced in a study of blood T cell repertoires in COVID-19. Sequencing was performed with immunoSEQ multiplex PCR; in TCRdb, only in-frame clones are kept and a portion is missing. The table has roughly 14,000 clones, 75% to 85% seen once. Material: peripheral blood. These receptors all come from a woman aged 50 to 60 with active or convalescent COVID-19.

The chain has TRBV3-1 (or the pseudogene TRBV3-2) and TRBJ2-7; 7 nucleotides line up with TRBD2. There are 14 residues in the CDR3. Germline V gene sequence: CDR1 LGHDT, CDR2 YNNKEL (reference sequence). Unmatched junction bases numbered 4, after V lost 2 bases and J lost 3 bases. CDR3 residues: CASSQNGEGYEQYF. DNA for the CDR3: TGTGCCAGCAGCCAAAACGGGGAGGGCTACGAGCAGTACTTC.

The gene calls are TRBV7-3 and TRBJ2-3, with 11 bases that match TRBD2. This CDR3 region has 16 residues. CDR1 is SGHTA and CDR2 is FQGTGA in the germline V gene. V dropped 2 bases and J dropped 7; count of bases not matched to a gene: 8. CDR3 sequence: CASSLVASGGRNTQYF. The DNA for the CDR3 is TGTGCCAGCAGCTTAGTGGCTAGCGGGGGGAGGAATACGCAGTATTTT. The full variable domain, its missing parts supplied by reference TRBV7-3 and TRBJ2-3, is GAGVSQTPSNKVTEKGKYVELRCDPISGHTALYWYRQSLGQGPEFLIYFQGTGAADDSGLPNDRFFAVRPEGSVSTLKIQRTERGDSAVYLCASSLVASGGRNTQYFGPGTRLTVL.

CDR3 in DNA: TGTGCCAGCAGACCGGGACAGGGAAAGGATGGCTACACCTTC. It translates to CASRPGQGKDGYTF. The chain has TRBV6-6 and TRBJ1-2; 9 bases line up with TRBD1. CDR3 length: 14 amino acids. Trimming took 6 bases from V and 6 from J; bases not matched to a gene: 8. The germline CDR1 and CDR2 sequences are MNHNY and SVGAGI (reference sequence).

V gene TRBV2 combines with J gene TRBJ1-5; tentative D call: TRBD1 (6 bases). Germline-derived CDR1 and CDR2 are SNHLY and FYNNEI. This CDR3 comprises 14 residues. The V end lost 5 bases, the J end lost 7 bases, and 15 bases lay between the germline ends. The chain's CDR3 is CASSSDRSSQPQHF. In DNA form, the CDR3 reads TGTGCCAGCAGTTCCGACAGGTCAAGCCAGCCCCAGCATTTT.

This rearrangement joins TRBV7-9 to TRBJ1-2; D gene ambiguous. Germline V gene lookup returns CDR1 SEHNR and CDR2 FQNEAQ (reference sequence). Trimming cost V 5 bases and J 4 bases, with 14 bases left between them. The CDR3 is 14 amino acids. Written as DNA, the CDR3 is TGTGCCAGCAGCCTCCCCCTCACGGTCTATGGCTACACCTTC. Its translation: CASSLPLTVYGYTF.

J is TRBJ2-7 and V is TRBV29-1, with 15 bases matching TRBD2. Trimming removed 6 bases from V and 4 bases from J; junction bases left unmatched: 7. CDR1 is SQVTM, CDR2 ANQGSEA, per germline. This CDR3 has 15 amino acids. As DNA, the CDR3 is TGCAGCGTCCAACCGGGACTAGCGGGGGGATACGAGCAGTACTTC. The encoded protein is CSVQPGLAGGYEQYF.

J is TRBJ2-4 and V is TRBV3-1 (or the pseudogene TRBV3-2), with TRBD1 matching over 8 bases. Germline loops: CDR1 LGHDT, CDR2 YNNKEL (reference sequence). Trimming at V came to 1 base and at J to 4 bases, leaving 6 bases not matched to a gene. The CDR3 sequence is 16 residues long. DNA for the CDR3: TGTGCCAGCAGCCAAGGCCCGGGACAGGAGAAAAACATTCAGTACTTC. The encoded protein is CASSQGPGQEKNIQYF.

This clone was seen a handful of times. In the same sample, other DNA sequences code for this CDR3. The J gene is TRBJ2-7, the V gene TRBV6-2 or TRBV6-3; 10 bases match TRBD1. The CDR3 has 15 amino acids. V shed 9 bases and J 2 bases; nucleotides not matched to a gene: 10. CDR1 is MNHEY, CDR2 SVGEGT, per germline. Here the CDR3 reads CASSLRDRGTYEQYF. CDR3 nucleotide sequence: TGTGCCAGTAGCCTCCGGGACAGGGGAACCTACGAGCAGTACTTC.

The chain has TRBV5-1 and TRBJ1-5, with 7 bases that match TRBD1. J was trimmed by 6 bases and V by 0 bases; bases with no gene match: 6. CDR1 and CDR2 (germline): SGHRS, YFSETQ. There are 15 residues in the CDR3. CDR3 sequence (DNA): TGCGCCAGCAGCTTGGGACAGGGAGTCAGTCAGCCCCAGCATTTT. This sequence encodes CASSLGQGVSQPQHF.

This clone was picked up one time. The CDR3 reads CASSPTGSAQAFF. In DNA, the CDR3 is TGCGCCAGCAGCCCGACAGGGTCAGCTCAAGCTTTCTTT. The chain links TRBV5-1 to TRBJ1-1; 7 positions match TRBD1. Germline V gene lookup returns CDR1 SGHRS and CDR2 YFSETQ. With V trimmed by 4 bases and J by 9 bases, 9 bases remained unmatched. The CDR3 contains 13 residues.

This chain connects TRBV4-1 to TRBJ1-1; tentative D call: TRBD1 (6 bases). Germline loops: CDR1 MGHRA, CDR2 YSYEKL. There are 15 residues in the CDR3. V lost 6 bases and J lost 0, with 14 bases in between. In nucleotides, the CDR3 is TGCGCCAGCAGATCCACAGGGTTGGTGAACACTGAAGCTTTCTTT. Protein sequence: CASRSTGLVNTEAFF.

The CDR3 DNA reads as TGTGCCAGCAGCTTGACAGGGACCTACGAGCAGTACTTC. It translates to CASSLTGTYEQYF. V gene TRBV5-6 combines with J gene TRBJ2-7, with D perhaps matching TRBD1 (6 bases). Per the germline V gene, CDR1 is SGHDT and CDR2 is YYEEEE. CDR3 length: 13 residues. The V and J ends lost 1 base and 2 bases respectively, with 7 bases between them.

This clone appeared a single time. CDR3 in amino acids: CASSQDLLAGVGDTQYF. The CDR3 bases are TGTGCCAGCAGCCAAGATCTACTAGCGGGAGTGGGGGATACGCAGTATTTT. This chain joins TRBV14 and TRBJ2-3; the match to TRBD2 covers 11 bases. The V gene end was trimmed by 0 bases and the J gene end by 6 bases; junction bases not matched to a gene: 8. The CDR3 is made up of 17 amino acids. Germline loops: CDR1 SGHDN, CDR2 FVKESK. The full variable domain, its missing parts supplied by reference TRBV14 and TRBJ2-3, is EAGVTQFPSHSVIEKGQTVTLRCDPISGHDNLYWYRRVMGKEIKFLLHFVKESKQDESGMPNNRFLAERTGGTYSTLKVQPAELEDSGVYFCASSQDLLAGVGDTQYFGPGTRLTVL.

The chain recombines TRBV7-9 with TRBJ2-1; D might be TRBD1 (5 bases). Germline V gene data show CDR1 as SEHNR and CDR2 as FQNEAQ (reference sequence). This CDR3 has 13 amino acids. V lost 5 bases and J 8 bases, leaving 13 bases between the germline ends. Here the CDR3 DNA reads TGTGCCAGCAGCAAGTCAGGGTGGGATGAGCAGTTCTTC. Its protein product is CASSKSGWDEQFF.

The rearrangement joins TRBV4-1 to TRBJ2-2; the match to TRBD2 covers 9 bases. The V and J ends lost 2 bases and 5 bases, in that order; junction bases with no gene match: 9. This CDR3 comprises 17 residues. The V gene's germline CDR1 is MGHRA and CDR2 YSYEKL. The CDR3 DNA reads TGCGCCAGCAGCCAATTAGTAGCGGGAGTTGGGACCGGGGAGCTGTTTTTT. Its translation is CASSQLVAGVGTGELFF.

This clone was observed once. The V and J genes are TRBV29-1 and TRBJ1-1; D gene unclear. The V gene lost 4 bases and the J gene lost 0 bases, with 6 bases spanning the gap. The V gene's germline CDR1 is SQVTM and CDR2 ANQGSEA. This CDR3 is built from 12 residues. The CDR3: CSVARMNTEAFF. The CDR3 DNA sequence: TGCAGCGTTGCCAGAATGAACACTGAAGCTTTCTTT. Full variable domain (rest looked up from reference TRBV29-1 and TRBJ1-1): SAVISQKPSRDICQRGTSLTIQCQVDSQVTMMFWYRQQPGQSLTLIATANQGSEATYESGFVIDKFPISRPNLTFSTLTVSNMSPEDSSIYLCSVARMNTEAFFGQGTRLTVV.

The CDR3 sequence: CASSSGQGYNEQFF. As DNA, the CDR3 is TGCGCCAGCAGCTCGGGACAGGGGTACAATGAGCAGTTCTTC. This rearrangement joins TRBV5-1 to TRBJ2-1, with 10 bases aligning to TRBD1. The CDR3 consists of 14 residues. V was clipped by 3 bases and J by 4 bases; unmatched bases: 1. Germline V gene sequence: CDR1 SGHRS, CDR2 YFSETQ.

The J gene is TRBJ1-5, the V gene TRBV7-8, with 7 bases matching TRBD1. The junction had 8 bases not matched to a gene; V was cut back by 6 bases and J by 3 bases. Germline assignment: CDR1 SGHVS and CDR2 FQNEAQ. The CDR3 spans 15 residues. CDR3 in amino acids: CASRKTGTANQPQHF. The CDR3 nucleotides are TGTGCCAGCAGAAAAACCGGGACAGCCAATCAGCCCCAGCATTTT.

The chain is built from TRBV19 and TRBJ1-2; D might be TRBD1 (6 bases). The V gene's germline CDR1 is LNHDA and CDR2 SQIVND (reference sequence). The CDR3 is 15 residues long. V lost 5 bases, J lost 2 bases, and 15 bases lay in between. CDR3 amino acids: CASSWGGRGNYGYTF. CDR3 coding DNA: TGTGCCAGTAGTTGGGGGGGCAGGGGAAACTATGGCTACACCTTC.

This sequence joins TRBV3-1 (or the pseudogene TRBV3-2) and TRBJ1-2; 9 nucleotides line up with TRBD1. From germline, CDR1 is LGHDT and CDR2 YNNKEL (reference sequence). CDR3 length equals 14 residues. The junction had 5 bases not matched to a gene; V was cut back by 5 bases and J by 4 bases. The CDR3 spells CASSTGGRSYGYTF. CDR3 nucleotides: TGTGCCAGCAGCACAGGGGGCCGCTCCTATGGCTACACCTTC.

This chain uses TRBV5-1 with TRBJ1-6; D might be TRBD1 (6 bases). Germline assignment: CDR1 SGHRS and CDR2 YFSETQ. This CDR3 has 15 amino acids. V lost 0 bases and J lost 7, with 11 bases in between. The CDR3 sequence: CASSLDQGFNSPLHF. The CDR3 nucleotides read TGCGCCAGCAGCTTGGATCAGGGGTTCAATTCACCCCTCCACTTT. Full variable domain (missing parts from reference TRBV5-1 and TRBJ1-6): KAGVTQTPRYLIKTRGQQVTLSCSPISGHRSVSWYQQTPGQGLQFLFEYFSETQRNKGNFPGRFSGRQFSNSRSEMNVSTLELGDSALYLCASSLDQGFNSPLHFGNGTRLTVT.